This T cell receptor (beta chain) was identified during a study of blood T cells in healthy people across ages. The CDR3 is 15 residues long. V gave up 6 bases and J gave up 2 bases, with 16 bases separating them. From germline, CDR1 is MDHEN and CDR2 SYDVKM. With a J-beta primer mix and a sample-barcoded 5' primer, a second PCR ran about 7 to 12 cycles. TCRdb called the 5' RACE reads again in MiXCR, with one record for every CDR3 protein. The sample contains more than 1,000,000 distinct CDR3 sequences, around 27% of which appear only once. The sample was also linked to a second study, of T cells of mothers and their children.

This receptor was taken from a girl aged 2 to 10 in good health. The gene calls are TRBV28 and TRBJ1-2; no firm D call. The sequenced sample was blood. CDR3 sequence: CASSPIDGINYGYTF. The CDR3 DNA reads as TGTGCCAGCAGCCCTATAGACGGCATAAACTATGGCTACACCTTC.